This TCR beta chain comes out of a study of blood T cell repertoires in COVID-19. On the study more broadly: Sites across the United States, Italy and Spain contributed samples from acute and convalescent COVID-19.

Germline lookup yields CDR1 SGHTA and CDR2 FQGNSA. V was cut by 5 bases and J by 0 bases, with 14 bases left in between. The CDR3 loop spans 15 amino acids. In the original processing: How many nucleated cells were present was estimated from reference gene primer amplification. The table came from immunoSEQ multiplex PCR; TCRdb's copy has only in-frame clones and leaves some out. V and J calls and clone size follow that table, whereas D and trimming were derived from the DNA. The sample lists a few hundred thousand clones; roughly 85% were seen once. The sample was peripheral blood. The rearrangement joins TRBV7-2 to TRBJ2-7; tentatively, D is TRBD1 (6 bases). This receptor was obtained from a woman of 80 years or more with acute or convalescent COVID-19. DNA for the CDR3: TGTGCCAGCAGCCAACTAACAGGGAGCTCCTACGAGCAGTACTTC. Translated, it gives CASSQLTGSSYEQYF.